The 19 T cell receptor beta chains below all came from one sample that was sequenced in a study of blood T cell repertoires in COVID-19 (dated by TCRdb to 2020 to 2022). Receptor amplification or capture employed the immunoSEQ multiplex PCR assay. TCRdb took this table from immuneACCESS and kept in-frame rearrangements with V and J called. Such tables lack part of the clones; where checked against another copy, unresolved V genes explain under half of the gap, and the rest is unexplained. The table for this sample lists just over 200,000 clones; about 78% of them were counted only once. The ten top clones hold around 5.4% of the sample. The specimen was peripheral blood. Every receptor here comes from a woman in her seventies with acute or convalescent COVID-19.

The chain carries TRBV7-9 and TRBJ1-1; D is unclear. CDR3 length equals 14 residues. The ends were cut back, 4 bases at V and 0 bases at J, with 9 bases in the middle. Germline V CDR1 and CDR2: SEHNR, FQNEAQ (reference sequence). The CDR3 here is CASSSQVMNTEAFF. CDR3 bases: TGTGCCAGCAGCTCGCAGGTCATGAACACTGAAGCTTTCTTT.

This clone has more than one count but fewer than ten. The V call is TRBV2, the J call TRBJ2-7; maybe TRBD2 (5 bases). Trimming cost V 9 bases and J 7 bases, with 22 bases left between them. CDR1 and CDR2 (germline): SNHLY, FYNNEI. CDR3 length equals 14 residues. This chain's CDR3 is CASQPGISYGEQYF. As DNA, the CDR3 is TGTGCCAGTCAACCGGGGATCTCCTACGGAGAGCAGTACTTC.

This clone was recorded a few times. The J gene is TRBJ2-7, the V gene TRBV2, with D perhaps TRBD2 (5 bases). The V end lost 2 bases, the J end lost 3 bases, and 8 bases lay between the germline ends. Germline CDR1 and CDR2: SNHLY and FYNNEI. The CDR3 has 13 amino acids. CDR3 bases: TGTGCCAGCAGTGAACGGAGGCTCTACGAGCAGTACTTC. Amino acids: CASSERRLYEQYF.

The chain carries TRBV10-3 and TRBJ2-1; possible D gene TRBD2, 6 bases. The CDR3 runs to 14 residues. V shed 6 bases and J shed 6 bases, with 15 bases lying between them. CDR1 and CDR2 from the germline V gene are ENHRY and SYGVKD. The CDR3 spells CAIRPSGTPNEQFF. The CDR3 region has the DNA TGTGCCATCAGGCCCTCCGGGACTCCCAATGAGCAGTTCTTC.

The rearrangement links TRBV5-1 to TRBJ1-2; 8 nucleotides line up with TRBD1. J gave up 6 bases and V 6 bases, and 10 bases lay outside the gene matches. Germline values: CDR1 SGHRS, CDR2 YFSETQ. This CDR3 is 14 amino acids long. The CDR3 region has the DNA TGCGCCAGCACCACCGACAGGGGACTGGATGGCTACACCTTC. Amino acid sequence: CASTTDRGLDGYTF.

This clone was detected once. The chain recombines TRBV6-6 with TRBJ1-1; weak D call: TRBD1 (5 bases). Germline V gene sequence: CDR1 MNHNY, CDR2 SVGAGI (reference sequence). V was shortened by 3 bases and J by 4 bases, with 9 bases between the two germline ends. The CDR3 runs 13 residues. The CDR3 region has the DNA TGTGCCAGCAGTTATGGGGGGGGCACTGAAGCTTTCTTT. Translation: CASSYGGGTEAFF.

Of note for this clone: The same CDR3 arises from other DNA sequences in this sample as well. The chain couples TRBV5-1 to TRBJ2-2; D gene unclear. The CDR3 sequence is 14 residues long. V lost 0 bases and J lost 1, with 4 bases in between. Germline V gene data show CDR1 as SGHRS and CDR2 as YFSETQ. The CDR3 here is CASSLDRNTGELFF. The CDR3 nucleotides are TGCGCCAGCAGCTTGGACAGGAACACCGGGGAGCTGTTTTTT. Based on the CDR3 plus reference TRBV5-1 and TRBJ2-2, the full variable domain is KAGVTQTPRYLIKTRGQQVTLSCSPISGHRSVSWYQQTPGQGLQFLFEYFSETQRNKGNFPGRFSGRQFSNSRSEMNVSTLELGDSALYLCASSLDRNTGELFFGEGSRLTVL.

CDR3 coding DNA: TGTGCCAGCAGCGTAGGACTAGCCCTGAGCTCCTACGAGCAGTACTTC. It codes for CASSVGLALSSYEQYF. The V gene is TRBV9, the J gene TRBJ2-7; 7 bases fit TRBD2. Germline lookup yields CDR1 SGDLS and CDR2 YYNGEE. The CDR3 loop spans 16 amino acids. With 0 bases clipped from V and 0 bases from J, the junction kept 6 bases outside the gene matches.

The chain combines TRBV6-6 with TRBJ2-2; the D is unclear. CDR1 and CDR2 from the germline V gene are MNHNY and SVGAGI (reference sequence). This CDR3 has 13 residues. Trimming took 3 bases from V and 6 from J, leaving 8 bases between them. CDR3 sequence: CASSYQASGELFF. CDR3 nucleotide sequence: TGTGCCAGCAGTTATCAAGCATCCGGGGAGCTGTTTTTT.

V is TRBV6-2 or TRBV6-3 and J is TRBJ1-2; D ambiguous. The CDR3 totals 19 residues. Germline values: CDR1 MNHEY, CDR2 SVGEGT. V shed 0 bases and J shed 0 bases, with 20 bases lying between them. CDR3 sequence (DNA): TGTGCCAGCAGTTACTCGATGAAGTTGTGGGCTACCGCTAACTATGGCTACACCTTC. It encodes CASSYSMKLWATANYGYTF.

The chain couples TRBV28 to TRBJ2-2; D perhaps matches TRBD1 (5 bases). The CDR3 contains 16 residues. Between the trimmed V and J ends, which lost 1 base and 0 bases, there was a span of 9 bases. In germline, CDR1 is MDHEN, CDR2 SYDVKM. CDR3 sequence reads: CASSLFSGTNTGELFF. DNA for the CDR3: TGTGCCAGCAGTTTATTTTCAGGGACGAACACCGGGGAGCTGTTTTTT.

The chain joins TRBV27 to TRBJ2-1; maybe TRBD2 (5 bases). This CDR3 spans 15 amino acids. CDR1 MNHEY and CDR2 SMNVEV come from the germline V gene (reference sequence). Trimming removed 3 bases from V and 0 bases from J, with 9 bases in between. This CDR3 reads CASSFGGLSYNEQFF. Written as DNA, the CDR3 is TGTGCCAGCAGTTTCGGAGGACTCTCCTACAATGAGCAGTTCTTC.

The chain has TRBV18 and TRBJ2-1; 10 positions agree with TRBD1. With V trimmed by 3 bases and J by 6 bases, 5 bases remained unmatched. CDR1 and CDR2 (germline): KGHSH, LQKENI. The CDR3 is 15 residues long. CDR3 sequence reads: CASSPGTGVANEQFF. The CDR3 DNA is TGTGCCAGCTCACCTGGGACAGGGGTCGCCAATGAGCAGTTCTTC.

CDR3 protein: CASSLGRGPYEQYF. CDR3 in DNA: TGTGCCAGCAGCTTGGGCAGGGGTCCATACGAGCAGTACTTC. V gene TRBV5-4 combines with J gene TRBJ2-7; a weak D match, TRBD1 (6 bases). This CDR3 region has 14 residues. The germline CDR1 and CDR2 sequences are SGHNT and YYREEE (reference sequence). V shed 0 bases and J shed 4 bases, with 11 bases lying between them.

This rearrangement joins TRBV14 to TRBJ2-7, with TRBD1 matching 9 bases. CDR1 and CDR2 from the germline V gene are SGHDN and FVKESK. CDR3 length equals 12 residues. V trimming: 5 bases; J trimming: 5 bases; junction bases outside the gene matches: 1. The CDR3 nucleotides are TGTGCCAGCAGCAGGACAGGGGACGAGCAGTACTTC. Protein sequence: CASSRTGDEQYF.

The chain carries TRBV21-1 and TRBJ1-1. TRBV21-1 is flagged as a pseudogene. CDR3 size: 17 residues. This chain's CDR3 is CANPVGWTGEKNTEAFF. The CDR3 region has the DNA TGTGCCAACCCGGTGGGCTGGACGGGGGAGAAGAACACTGAAGCTTTCTTT.

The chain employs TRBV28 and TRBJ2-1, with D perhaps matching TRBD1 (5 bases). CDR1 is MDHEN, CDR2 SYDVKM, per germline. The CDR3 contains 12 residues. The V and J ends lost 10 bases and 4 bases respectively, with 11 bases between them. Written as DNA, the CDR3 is TGTGCCATCGACCAGGGTTACAATGAGCAGTTCTTC. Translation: CAIDQGYNEQFF.

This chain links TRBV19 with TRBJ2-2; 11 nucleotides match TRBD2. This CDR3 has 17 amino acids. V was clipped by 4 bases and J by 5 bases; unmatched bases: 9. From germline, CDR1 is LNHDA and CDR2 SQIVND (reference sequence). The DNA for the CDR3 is TGTGCCAGTAGTAGGGGGGCCCTAGCGGGAGGAACCGGGGAGCTGTTTTTT. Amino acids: CASSRGALAGGTGELFF.

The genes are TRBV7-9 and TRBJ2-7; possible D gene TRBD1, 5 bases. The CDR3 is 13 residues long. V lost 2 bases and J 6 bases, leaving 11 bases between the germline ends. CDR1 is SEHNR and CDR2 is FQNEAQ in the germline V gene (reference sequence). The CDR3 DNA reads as TGTGCCAGCAGCTTAACAGGAATTCTCGAGCAGTACTTC. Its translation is CASSLTGILEQYF.